This T cell receptor beta chain was captured in a study of T cells in Graves' hyperthyroidism and ophthalmopathy. General observations from the study: Most thyroid clonotypes with frequency above 0.001 were detected in blood.

This CDR3 comprises 16 residues. Trimming took off 3 bases at V and 0 bases at J, with 14 bases between the two ends. Germline CDR1 is DFQATT and CDR2 is SNEGSKA (reference sequence). RNA transcripts yielded amplified TCR beta CDR3 regions. In the first-round RT-PCR of the TCR CDR3, the HTBI primer set was used. TCRdb re-derived calls from the multiplex PCR reads in MiXCR, one entry per CDR3 protein. The data show approximately 200,000 distinct CDR3 sequences, approximately 20% seen once. In its sample, this clonotype was seen a few times. Antigen specificity is unknown. This chain joins TRBV20-1 and TRBJ2-2, with a possible D match to TRBD1 (5 bases). The TCR was taken from a man in his forties or fifties with Graves' hyperthyroidism. The sample comprised blood. The CDR3 DNA reads as TGCAGTGCTAGTTGGTACAAGGGGCCGAACACCGGGGAGCTGTTTTTT. Translating it yields CSASWYKGPNTGELFF.